This T cell receptor beta chain was sequenced during a study of CD8 T cells in ankylosing spondylitis. General study results and limits: The study identified a TCR beta motif of under ten highly homologous variants that appeared characteristic of ankylosing spondylitis blood. Reports say disease-linked clones showed up significantly more in matched ankylosing spondylitis synovial fluid.

As regards this clonotype: The antigen remains undetermined.

With 4 bases clipped from V and 0 bases from J, the junction kept 8 bases outside the gene matches. The germline V gene has CDR1 SEHNR and CDR2 FQNEAQ (reference sequence). The CDR3 loop spans 16 amino acids. MiXCR was run by TCRdb on the 5' RACE reads, yielding one entry per CDR3 protein. The sample yields a few hundred thousand distinct CDR3 sequences, about 18% seen once. V gene TRBV7-9 combines with J gene TRBJ1-2; 7 bases align to TRBD1. The clonotype originates from a male donor with ankylosing spondylitis. Input material: blood, either unsorted or a sorted T cell fraction (not recorded which). The CDR3 spells CASSWRGTAPNYGYTF. The CDR3 DNA reads TGTGCCAGCAGCTGGAGGGGGACAGCACCTAACTATGGCTACACCTTC.